This TCR beta chain comes out of a study of blood T cells in healthy people across ages. This clonotype showed up just a few times. Those donating, healthy Caucasian individuals from Russia, were aged about 6 to 95. Every participating donor contributed about 10 milliliters of peripheral blood through a draw. Per the germline V gene, CDR1 is MNHEY and CDR2 is SMNVEV (reference sequence). The CDR3 runs to 15 residues. A J-beta primer mix and a sample-barcoded 5' primer were used in a second PCR of about 7 to 12 cycles. Each cDNA molecule received a tag from a template-switch adaptor that had 12 random nucleotides. Using its own MiXCR run on the 5' RACE reads, TCRdb lists one record per CDR3 protein. The sample lists 650,000 to 1,000,000 distinct CDR3 sequences; 35% to 40% were seen once.

Material: blood. The chain combines TRBV27 with TRBJ2-4; D is possibly TRBD1 (5 bases). The J call may be incorrect, as the DNA end agrees better with TRBJ2-7. The sequence came from a man younger than 30 in good health. CDR3 bases: TGTGCCAGCAGTTTATCCCAGGGCGGATTCTACGAGCAGTACTTC. Translating gives CASSLSQGGFYEQYF.